This T cell receptor (beta chain) was documented in a study of somatic mutations in cytotoxic T cells in rheumatoid arthritis. The overall study: Using a FACSAria II or Sony SH800, a portion of the V beta antibody-stained T-cell populations were flow-sorted at nearly 100% purity, and among those populations were V beta1+ cells that were then sequenced for TCRB. Findings of the study overall: The study found no significant difference in CD8+ T-cell clonality between rheumatoid arthritis patients and age-matched healthy controls.

Details on this clone: Its target is unknown.

TCRdb's copy holds only in-frame clones and misses some; the assay was immunoSEQ multiplex PCR. The repertoire holds over 9,000 clones, roughly 70% seen once, with around 40% in the top ten. The sequenced material came from CD8+ T cells sorted from blood. The sequence came from a man in his sixties in good health.

The CDR3 DNA reads TGTGCCAGCAGTTACTCGGGGACAGGGGCCCGCGAGCAGTACTTC. This gives the protein CASSYSGTGAREQYF. The genes are TRBV6-5 and TRBJ2-7; 10 nucleotides line up with TRBD1. V shed 0 bases, J shed 6 bases, and the junction held 5 bases outside the gene matches. CDR1 and CDR2 from the germline V gene are MNHEY and SVGAGI. The CDR3 runs 15 residues.